A single count supports the clone carrying this T cell receptor (beta chain). Germline values: CDR1 SNHLY, CDR2 FYNNEI. Deletions cut 6 bases from V and 0 bases from J, with 11 bases between. The length of the CDR3 is 14 residues. This specimen comes from a study of OX40 agonist ivuxolimab in advanced cancers. Libraries were prepared by immunoSEQ multiplex PCR; TCRdb keeps only in-frame clonotypes and omits some of them. The sample includes about 76,000 clones, about 85% of them seen just once. This rearrangement joins TRBV2 to TRBJ1-1; D gene uncertain. This receptor was taken from an adult with an advanced solid tumor such as melanoma, head and neck, liver or kidney cancer. The material was CD4+ or CD8+ T cells sorted from blood, obtained in a trial of the OX40 agonist ivuxolimab. CDR3 loop: CASRSDGMNTEAFF. The CDR3 bases are TGTGCCAGCAGGTCGGATGGAATGAACACTGAAGCTTTCTTT.